This T cell receptor beta chain was sequenced in a study of vaccination and CD4 T cells after COVID-19. In the study overall: Four females and six males made up the convalescents, with two Hispanic.

Indicated treatment: approximately nine-day PBMC culture with coronavirus spike peptide pools or control peptides (ViraFEST assay). Whole-study results and caveats: Only post-vaccination samples contained a median approximately 90% of the reactive clones in convalescent patients.

There are a few counts of this clonotype. The target antigen is unknown. The study sequenced cultured CD4+ T cell DNA using the Oncomine TCR Beta short-read assay. From the PCR reads, TCRdb called clonotypes with MiXCR, one entry per CDR3 protein. The table shows about 14,000 distinct CDR3 sequences, with roughly 73% occurring only once. The sequenced material came from CD4+ T cells from blood, cultured in vitro. The receptor was derived from a human donor who had recovered from COVID-19.

Here the CDR3 reads CASSFSRRDGYTF. In DNA, the CDR3 is TGTGCCAGCAGCTTTTCCAGGCGGGATGGCTACACCTTC. The genes are TRBV7-2 and TRBJ1-2; D is undetermined. The V and J ends lost 3 bases and 6 bases respectively, with 11 bases between them. Germline V gene lookup returns CDR1 SGHTA and CDR2 FQGNSA. The CDR3 extends over 13 amino acids.